This TCR beta chain derives from a study of shared clonotypes between healthy human individuals (dated by TCRdb to about 2020). About the full investigation: The cohort included a few men and a couple of women between 18 and 49 years of age. For each donor, three plates each were used for CD4 naive and CD4 memory, two plates were used for CD8 naive, and one plate was used for CD8 memory. The study deeply sequenced blood TCR repertoires of five healthy adults to estimate repertoire size and the extent of clonotype sharing between individuals. To increase sequencing depth and limit assay-specific biases, different laboratories used diverse techniques to prepare libraries and sequence TCR repertoires. Leukapheresis yielded between about 0.85 and 10 billion PBMCs per donor. On the study overall, not on this receptor specifically: Rarefaction of sorted-subset datasets indicated incomplete sequencing despite the large sequencing depth. Across several donors, about 5.2% of naive CD4, roughly 3.5% of naive CD8, about 2% of memory CD4, and roughly 0.4% of memory CD8 clonotypes were shared. Compared with non-shared clonotypes, the clonotypes found in all four sorted-subset donors had higher generation probabilities. Estimated clonotype richness was generally larger for naive than for memory subsets. Only blood was sampled, and tissue TCR repertoires likely differ from those in blood. Because the study included a small number of donors, the genetic and exposure-history diversity represented was limited. Based on pairwise subsampling, the degree of clonotype sharing among donors was expected to be affected by sequencing depth.

Using the deep immunoSEQ assay, TCR CDR3 regions were amplified from genomic DNA by multiplex PCR. Extracted genomic DNA from each cell subset was spread evenly across all wells of several immunoSEQ 96-well plates, with each plate serving as a replicate. Each replicate PCR for sorted subsets received 200 ng genomic DNA, equal to about 30,000 T cell genomes. Purified libraries were measured with a Qubit 3.0 fluorometer, size-checked on a Bioanalyzer 2100, and measured again with the KAPA Library Quantification kit. A separate single-read 150-cycle Illumina NextSeq 550 flow cell was used to sequence each immunoSEQ 96-well plate. In the source study's methods: The immunoSEQ output contained only junctional sequences without quality scores, so filtering could not match that applied to full-length reads. Sequences were annotated with PyIR, a Python wrapper for IgBLAST v1.9, using IMGT germline references to assign V/J genes and CDR3. Reads were filtered out if the reads had weak V/J assignments (E-value above 1e-6), no CDR3, stop codons, out-of-frame junctions, or ambiguous translated residues. A V3J clonotype was defined by an identical inferred V gene, J gene, and CDR3 amino acid sequence. Percentage overlap between repertoires was calculated by dividing the number of shared unique clonotypes by the size of the smaller repertoire. Richness of each repertoire was evaluated using RTK rarefaction, the Chao1 estimator, and Recon v2.1 estimates of unobserved clonotypes. Generation probabilities were computed with OLGA for all TCRbeta clonotypes obtained by the gDNA method from a few donors. This immuneACCESS table, as held by TCRdb, lists in-frame sequences with V and J called but not all clones. Of the missing ones, under half trace to an unresolved V gene in checked studies; the others have no known cause. D and trimming were read from the DNA, whereas the V and J calls and clone size are those reported in that table. The sample table lists 1,400,000 or so clones, approximately 98.5% of them with a count of one. The ten most abundant clones make up about 0.4% of the sample.

The sample holds one count of this clone. What antigen it recognizes has not been identified. No much larger clone is present one base from it, and per-base qualities are unavailable. The V end gives up 2 bases and the J end 3 bases, leaving 4 bases in the junction not matched to a gene. Looking up the germline V gene yields CDR1 MNHEY and CDR2 SVGAGI. The CDR3 holds 14 amino acids from the cysteine to the phenylalanine. The read is trimmed to its CDR3 DNA, 42 bases read in frame from base 1. The donors were healthy, HIV-negative adults who had no recently reported acute infections or vaccinations. Every donor was a Caucasian adult living in Nashville, Tennessee, USA. Magnetic negative selection was used to enrich CD4+ T cells, after which naive cells were positively selected on CD45RA and the negative fraction became the memory subset. After blood collection by leukapheresis, PBMCs were isolated using Ficoll-Histopaque density gradient centrifugation and then cryopreserved in the vapor phase of liquid nitrogen. Analytical flow cytometry was used to check the purity and quantity of every magnetically sorted T cell population. Genomic DNA was isolated from each sorted fraction and quantified by UV absorbance on a Nanodrop 2000c.

The sequence came from a man in his thirties or forties in good health. The sequence links TRBV6-5 to TRBJ2-7; 7 bases in between match TRBD2. The sample comprised naive CD4+ T cells sorted from blood. In the paper's terms, the cell subset or site label means: CD45RA+ positively selected. The DNA sequence is given as TGTGCCAGCAGTTACGAGGGGAGGGACTACGAGCAGTACTTC. Its protein reads: CASSYEGRDYEQYF.